These T cell receptor beta chains were read from a single sample in a study of blood T cells in healthy people across ages. From the 5' RACE reads, TCRdb called clonotypes with MiXCR, one entry per CDR3 protein. The repertoire consists of 700,000 to 900,000 distinct CDR3 sequences, with roughly 25% occurring once and the leading ten covering under 3%. A further study also used this sample, focusing on T cells of mothers and their children.

Sequences were obtained from blood. The receptors come from a boy aged 5-17 years in good health. Each CDR3 is given without its conserved first and last residue. Each record gives: V gene, J gene, clone size, CDR3 protein. Clone size is not always given. Where it is, it says once, few, many or a class for expanded clones.

V: TRBV5-5; J: -; size: -; CDR3: ASSLFEGGPLETQY
V: TRBV7-2; J: TRBJ2-1; size: few; CDR3: ASSLSKRLYNEQF
V: TRBV9; J: TRBJ2-7; size: -; CDR3: ASSPGGSGGQY
V: TRBV5-1; J: TRBJ1-2; size: -; CDR3: ASSSGSPAGHYGYT
V: TRBV6-1; J: TRBJ1-1; size: few; CDR3: ASRETGRAAGTEAF
V: TRBV29-1; J: TRBJ2-5; size: -; CDR3: SVITGWNQETQY
V: TRBV11-2; J: -; size: few; CDR3: ASSLGGPRGQF
V: TRBV4-1; J: TRBJ1-5; size: -; CDR3: ASSQGQGVVYSNQPQH
V: TRBV20-1; J: TRBJ2-4; size: -; CDR3: SAEQGAAKNIQY
V: TRBV18; J: TRBJ2-5; size: -; CDR3: ASSPDAGTQY
V: TRBV5-1; J: TRBJ2-7; size: once; CDR3: ASSSKGGQGVHEQY
V: TRBV12-3/TRBV12-4; J: TRBJ2-1; size: many; CDR3: ASSLRGSYNEQF
V: TRBV10-3; J: TRBJ1-6; size: -; CDR3: AIRRGQGDSPLH
V: TRBV7-9; J: TRBJ2-7; size: few; CDR3: ASSLGVGRYEQY
V: TRBV6-5; J: TRBJ1-1; size: -; CDR3: ASSYSGVRPATEAF
V: TRBV2; J: TRBJ2-7; size: few; CDR3: ASSAVRGVTYEQY
V: TRBV12-3/TRBV12-4; J: -; size: -; CDR3: ASSPSGGRRYEQY
V: TRBV29-1; J: TRBJ1-6; size: -; CDR3: SVAPELNSPLH
V: TRBV9; J: TRBJ2-4; size: -; CDR3: ASNRGVGAKNIQY
V: TRBV6-1; J: TRBJ2-7; size: -; CDR3: ASSGGHPSSYEQY
V: TRBV5-1; J: TRBJ2-3; size: -; CDR3: ASRTGGYTDTQY
V: TRBV12-3/TRBV12-4; J: TRBJ1-1; size: few; CDR3: ASSLGINTEAF
V: TRBV6-1; J: TRBJ2-5; size: -; CDR3: ASSEQGYWETQY
V: TRBV29-1; J: TRBJ2-1; size: once; CDR3: SVPPRRLVEQF
V: TRBV5-1; J: TRBJ2-2; size: -; CDR3: ASSSSGAWNTGELF
V: TRBV4-1; J: TRBJ2-3; size: few; CDR3: ASSQTGTDTQY
V: TRBV30; J: TRBJ1-1; size: few; CDR3: AWSVWGVNTEAF
V: TRBV25-1; J: TRBJ2-1; size: few; CDR3: ASATSFNEQF